This T cell receptor beta chain was obtained from a study of T cell responses to AZD1222 COVID-19 vaccine. The study's findings and limits: Seropositivity was recorded at baseline in only 6 or 7 AZD1222 recipients. Repertoires were collected only later (after the peak T cell response had occurred).

Data came from immunoSEQ multiplex PCR; TCRdb stores just in-frame clones and leaves some out. The table lists some 160,000 clones, roughly 89% of them singletons. Some second doses came at about 4 weeks and others at about 12 weeks; these were pooled. A word on this clone: Its antigen remains unidentified.

This TCR was recovered from an adult who received the AZD1222 COVID-19 vaccine. The material sequenced was peripheral blood, taken 28 days after the second AZD1222 dose.

The CDR3 here is CASSFGGAYTGELFF. Written as DNA, the CDR3 is TGTGCCAGCAGCTTTGGGGGCGCTTATACCGGGGAGCTGTTTTTT. The chain is built from TRBV7-9 and TRBJ2-2; D may be TRBD1 (6 bases). V was shortened by 3 bases and J by 5 bases, with 13 bases between the two germline ends. The germline V gene has CDR1 SEHNR and CDR2 FQNEAQ (reference sequence). This CDR3 is built from 15 residues. The variable domain in full, completed from reference TRBV7-9 and TRBJ2-2, reads DTGVSQNPRHKITKRGQNVTFRCDPISEHNRLYWYRQTLGQGPEFLTYFQNEAQLEKSRLLSDRFSAERPKGSFSTLEIQRTEQGDSAMYLCASSFGGAYTGELFFGEGSRLTVL.